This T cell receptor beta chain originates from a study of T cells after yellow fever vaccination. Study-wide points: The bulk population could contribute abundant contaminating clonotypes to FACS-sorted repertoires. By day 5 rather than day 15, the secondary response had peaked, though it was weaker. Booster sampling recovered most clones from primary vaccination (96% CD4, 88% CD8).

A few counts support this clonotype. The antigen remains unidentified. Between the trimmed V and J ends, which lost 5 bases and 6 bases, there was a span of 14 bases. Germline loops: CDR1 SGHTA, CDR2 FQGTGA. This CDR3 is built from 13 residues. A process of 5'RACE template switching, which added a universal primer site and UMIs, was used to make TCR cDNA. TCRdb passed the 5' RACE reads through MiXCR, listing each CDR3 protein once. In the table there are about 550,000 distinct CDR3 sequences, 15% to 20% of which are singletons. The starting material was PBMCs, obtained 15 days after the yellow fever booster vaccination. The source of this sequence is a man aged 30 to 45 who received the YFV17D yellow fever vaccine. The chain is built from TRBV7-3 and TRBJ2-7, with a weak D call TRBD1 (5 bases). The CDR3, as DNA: TGTGCCAGCAGCCCTAGAAGGGGTAGCGAGCAGTACTTC. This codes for CASSPRRGSEQYF.